This T cell receptor beta chain was recorded in a study of OX40 agonist ivuxolimab in advanced cancers. Background on the whole study: Ivuxolimab, which targeted the costimulatory receptor OX40 (CD134), was an agonistic, fully human IgG2 monoclonal antibody. Intravenous ivuxolimab was administered to patients every 2 weeks at six dose levels: 0.01, 0.1, 0.3, 1.5, 3 and 10 mg/kg. Partial responses were achieved by three dose-escalation patients, of whom one had hepatocellular carcinoma and two had cutaneous melanoma. Peripheral TCRbeta sequencing aimed to test whether ivuxolimab altered TCR sequence diversity and caused clonal T-cell expansion. The monotherapy dose-escalation portion (N ≈ 55 patients) of the phase I ivuxolimab trial is reported in the paper. The dose-escalation cohort was almost 85% male with a mean age of roughly 60 years, ranging from 23 to 79. Of the roughly 50 dose-escalation patients, hepatocellular carcinoma was present in about 20, melanoma in approximately 15, renal cell carcinoma in 9 and head and neck cancer in 9. Patients were allowed to have had prior anti-PD-1, anti-PD-L1 or anti-CTLA-4 therapy, and around 41% of the dose-escalation patients had previously received checkpoint inhibitors.

General conclusions and limits of the study: Antigen specificity was not determined for the clonally expanded peripheral T cells. At doses of 0.1 to 3.0 mg/kg, clonal expansion of both CD4+ and CD8+ T cells in blood was seen between baseline and week 6. After ivuxolimab, CD8+ T cells had more expanded clones than CD4+ T cells on average. Low levels of normalized T-cell clonal expansion were also seen in some patients who did not respond. In the 0.1-3.0 mg/kg groups, partial responders were among the patients with the lowest normalized peripheral clonal expansion, particularly in CD8+ T cells.

In the case of this clone: The clone's antigen remains unknown. No clone much larger than this one lies a single base away; base qualities are absent.

Patients with a history of autoimmune disease or receiving systemic immunosuppression were excluded from the trial. Peripheral blood for TCR sequencing was drawn from every dose cohort at baseline, at cycle 4 day 1 and at cycle 7 day 1. Samples came from an open-label, multicenter, first-in-human phase I dose-escalation trial of ivuxolimab. Adults with locally advanced or metastatic head and neck squamous cell, hepatocellular, melanoma or renal cell carcinoma were enrolled in the trial. CD4+ and CD8+ T cells were sorted separately from peripheral blood before TCR sequencing. To sequence the TCRbeta CDR3 region, genomic DNA was isolated from the sorted cells. TCRbeta CDR3 regions were sequenced using the immunoSEQ Assay. TCRdb took this table from immuneACCESS and kept in-frame rearrangements with V and J called. Such tables lack part of the clones; where checked against another copy, unresolved V genes explain under half of the gap, and the rest is unexplained. Recorded for this sample are 30,000 to 45,000 clones; about three quarters of them occurred a single time. 22% of the sample is held by the ten biggest clonotypes.

The CDR3 runs 13 amino acids, cysteine and phenylalanine included. The DNA shown is the 39-base CDR3, in frame from base 1. CDR1 SNHLY and CDR2 FYNNEI are derived from the germline V gene. At the junction V is shortened by 6 bases and J by 0 bases, with 8 bases in between. This specimen was CD4+ or CD8+ T cells sorted from blood, taken in a trial of the OX40 agonist ivuxolimab. Here the chain combines TRBV2 and TRBJ1-1, with no reliable assignment of the D segment. The clonotype comes from an adult with an advanced solid tumor such as melanoma, head and neck, liver or kidney cancer. The bases read TGTGCCAGCAGCCCTCAGCTGAACACTGAAGCTTTCTTT. Its protein is CASSPQLNTEAFF.